The 20 T cell receptor beta chains below come from one sample, sequenced in a study of blood T cell repertoires in COVID-19. Assay used: immunoSEQ multiplex PCR; TCRdb lists only in-frame clones, some missing. The repertoire consists of 200,000 to 250,000 clones, with about 83% occurring once and the leading ten covering roughly 1.2%. Sequenced input: peripheral blood. The receptor set was obtained from a woman aged 30 to 39 with COVID-19, enrolled during active disease.

This clone was counted a few times. This sequence joins TRBV27 and TRBJ1-1; TRBD1 matches 8 bases. The CDR3 covers 15 residues. J gave up 2 bases and V 8 bases, and 10 bases lay outside the gene matches. Germline V gives CDR1 MNHEY, CDR2 SMNVEV (reference sequence). This CDR3 reads CASARDRTANTEAFF. DNA of the CDR3: TGTGCCAGCGCCCGGGACAGGACCGCCAACACTGAAGCTTTCTTT.

Written as DNA, the CDR3 is TGTGCCAGCAGCGTAGCGGGGGGACGGCTGAACACCGGGGAGCTGTTTTTT. This encodes CASSVAGGRLNTGELFF. V and J are TRBV9 and TRBJ2-2, with 7 bases fitting TRBD2. The V gene end was trimmed by 0 bases and the J gene end by 1 base; junction bases not matched to a gene: 6. Germline CDR1 reads SGDLS; CDR2 reads YYNGEE. This CDR3 is built from 17 residues. Full variable domain (rest looked up from reference TRBV9 and TRBJ2-2): DSGVTQTPKHLITATGQRVTLRCSPRSGDLSVYWYQQSLDQGLQFLIQYYNGEERAKGNILERFSAQQFPDLHSELNLSSLELGDSALYFCASSVAGGRLNTGELFFGEGSRLTVL.

The chain links TRBV28 to TRBJ1-4; TRBD1 matches 7 bases. Germline CDR1 MDHEN, CDR2 SYDVKM. The CDR3 totals 14 residues. The junction had 9 bases not matched to a gene; V was cut back by 6 bases and J by 8 bases. In DNA, the CDR3 is TGTGCCAGCAGGCCCGGGACCAGGGGGGAAAAACTGTTTTTT. Translation gives CASRPGTRGEKLFF.

This sequence joins TRBV5-4 and TRBJ2-7, with 9 nucleotides matching TRBD1. CDR3 length equals 14 residues. In germline, CDR1 is SGHNT, CDR2 YYREEE (reference sequence). V shed 3 bases and J 2 bases; nucleotides not matched to a gene: 3. CDR3 in DNA: TGTGCCAGCAGCTGGGACAGGGACCCCTACGAGCAGTACTTC. Protein sequence: CASSWDRDPYEQYF.

This chain connects TRBV28 to TRBJ2-3; 8 bases match TRBD2. This CDR3 has 13 amino acids. The V gene end was trimmed by 9 bases and the J gene end by 4 bases; junction bases not matched to a gene: 6. Germline values: CDR1 MDHEN, CDR2 SYDVKM. The CDR3 region has the DNA TGTGCCAGTGGAGCGGGGGCCCCAGATACGCAGTATTTT. Translation gives CASGAGAPDTQYF. Together with reference TRBV28 and TRBJ2-3, the CDR3 gives the full variable domain: DVKVTQSSRYLVKRTGEKVFLECVQDMDHENMFWYRQDPGLGLRLIYFSYDVKMKEKGDIPEGYSVSREKKERFSLILESASTNQTSMYLCASGAGAPDTQYFGPGTRLTVL.

This clone appeared a few times. The same CDR3 arises from other DNA sequences in this sample as well. The chain links TRBV12-5 to TRBJ2-7; D might be TRBD1 (6 bases). The CDR3 runs 13 residues. Deletions cut 5 bases from V and 1 base from J, with 9 bases between. Germline V gives CDR1 LGHNT, CDR2 FRNRAP. Written as DNA, the CDR3 is TGTGCTAGTGGTCCTGGACAGTCCTACGAGCAGTACTTC. It translates to CASGPGQSYEQYF.

As regards this clone: The junction does not match germline at one end; this may be a read error. The rearrangement joins TRBV6-2 or TRBV6-3 to TRBJ2-7; D is unclear. In germline, CDR1 is MNHEY, CDR2 SVGEGT. There are 14 residues in the CDR3. The CDR3 DNA sequence: TGTGCCAGCTGTTACGGTAGCAAAACCTACGAGCAGTACTTC. Its translation: CASCYGSKTYEQYF.

The chain combines TRBV5-1 with TRBJ1-6; the match to TRBD1 covers 7 bases. The CDR3 runs to 18 residues. Germline V CDR1 and CDR2: SGHRS, YFSETQ. After removal of 0 bases from V and 0 bases from J, the junction contained 6 bases not matched to a gene. CDR3 in amino acids: CASSLAYRGSSYNSPLHF. CDR3 DNA: TGCGCCAGCAGCTTGGCCTACAGGGGAAGCTCCTATAATTCACCCCTCCACTTT.

The gene calls are TRBV3-1 (or the pseudogene TRBV3-2) and TRBJ2-1; 8 bases are shared with TRBD2. This CDR3 region has 17 residues. The V gene's germline CDR1 is LGHDT and CDR2 YNNKEL (reference sequence). The junction had 12 bases not matched to a gene; V was cut back by 1 base and J by 7 bases. The CDR3 DNA follows: TGTGCCAGCAGCCAAGGTGACCAAGCGGGGGCGAGGAATGAGCAGTTCTTC. Encoded protein: CASSQGDQAGARNEQFF.

V usage is TRBV5-1 and J usage is TRBJ2-7; TRBD2 is a possible D gene (8 bases). The ends were cut back, 6 bases at V and 2 bases at J, with 18 bases in the middle. The CDR3 extends over 15 amino acids. Per the germline V gene, CDR1 is SGHRS and CDR2 is YFSETQ. CDR3 sequence (DNA): TGCGCCAGCACCCCGGGAGGGACAGCGGCCTACGAGCAGTACTTC. It encodes CASTPGGTAAYEQYF.

The chain is built from TRBV9 and TRBJ1-3; D is perhaps TRBD1 (6 bases). V was trimmed by 0 bases and J by 0 bases, leaving 7 bases between them. Germline V gene lookup returns CDR1 SGDLS and CDR2 YYNGEE. This CDR3 spans 15 amino acids. In nucleotides, the CDR3 is TGTGCCAGCAGCGTAGAAGGGGGCTCTGGAAACACCATATATTTT. Protein sequence: CASSVEGGSGNTIYF.

The chain uses TRBV29-1 and TRBJ2-7, with 8 bases aligning to TRBD2. Germline-derived CDR1 and CDR2 are SQVTM and ANQGSEA. The V gene end was trimmed by 4 bases and the J gene end by 5 bases; junction bases not matched to a gene: 10. The CDR3 spans 14 residues. The CDR3 nucleotides are TGCAGCGTTGTTCCGAGCGGGAGTGTCAACGAGCAGTACTTC. Its protein is CSVVPSGSVNEQYF.

This clone has a single count. The chain recombines TRBV7-2 with TRBJ2-7; possibly TRBD2 for D (6 bases). V lost 4 bases, J lost 5 bases, and 18 bases lay in between. This CDR3 spans 15 amino acids. Germline CDR1 and CDR2: SGHTA and FQGNSA. The DNA of the CDR3 is TGTGCCAGCAGCTCGTTGACTAGTATTTACCACGAGCAGTACTTC. As protein: CASSSLTSIYHEQYF.

The V call is TRBV28, the J call TRBJ2-7, with 8 bases matching TRBD1. Trimming at V came to 10 bases and at J to 5 bases, leaving 13 bases not matched to a gene. The CDR3 is 14 amino acids. Germline assignment: CDR1 MDHEN and CDR2 SYDVKM. The CDR3 here is CATKRGGTGHEQYF. The CDR3 DNA is TGTGCCACCAAGAGAGGGGGGACAGGTCACGAGCAGTACTTC.

In its sample, this clone was seen a few times. The chain is built from TRBV21-1 and TRBJ1-5; whether TRBD1, the table's D call, matches the DNA was not checked. TRBV21-1 counts as a pseudogene. The CDR3 contains 13 residues. Here the CDR3 DNA reads TGTGCCAGCAGCGACAGTAGCAATCAGCCCCAGCATTTT. Protein sequence: CASSDSSNQPQHF.

V and J are TRBV19 and TRBJ1-5, with D possibly being TRBD1 (6 bases). This CDR3 has 14 residues. CDR1 and CDR2 (germline): LNHDA, SQIVND (reference sequence). V was cut by 4 bases and J by 4 bases, with 11 bases left in between. The CDR3 loop is CASSNLTGNQPQHF. The CDR3 DNA is TGTGCCAGTAGTAATCTGACAGGTAATCAGCCCCAGCATTTT.

V usage is TRBV13 and J usage is TRBJ2-2, with unresolved D. Germline CDR1 and CDR2: PRHDT and FYEKMQ (reference sequence). The CDR3 is 15 amino acids. With 0 bases removed from V and 1 base from J, the gap between germline ends came to 6 bases. The CDR3 protein is CASSLGQLNTGELFF. CDR3 DNA sequence: TGTGCCAGCAGCTTAGGACAGCTGAACACCGGGGAGCTGTTTTTT.

The gene calls are TRBV5-6 and TRBJ1-2; 9 nucleotides align to TRBD1. Germline-derived CDR1 and CDR2 are SGHDT and YYEEEE. Trimming removed 2 bases from V and 7 bases from J; junction bases left unmatched: 9. The CDR3 loop spans 15 amino acids. The CDR3: CASSFPTGQGAGYTF. The CDR3 coding sequence is TGTGCCAGCAGCTTCCCGACGGGACAGGGAGCTGGCTACACCTTC.

The rearrangement joins TRBV27 to TRBJ2-7; a weak D match, TRBD2 (6 bases). The V end lost 3 bases, the J end lost 3 bases, and 12 bases lay between the germline ends. The CDR3 extends over 14 amino acids. CDR1 and CDR2 (germline): MNHEY, SMNVEV (reference sequence). The CDR3 coding sequence is TGTGCCAGCAGTTTCGGGGGTGGGATCTACGAGCAGTACTTC. It codes for CASSFGGGIYEQYF.

This clone has only a few counts. This chain connects TRBV12-5 to TRBJ1-3; D ambiguous. Trimming removed 1 base at V and 4 bases at J, with 14 bases between. Germline-derived CDR1 and CDR2 are LGHNT and FRNRAP. CDR3 size: 16 residues. Written as DNA, the CDR3 is TGTGCTAGTGGTTTGGGCACATCGGGTGGAGGAAACACCATATATTTT. It specifies CASGLGTSGGGNTIYF.